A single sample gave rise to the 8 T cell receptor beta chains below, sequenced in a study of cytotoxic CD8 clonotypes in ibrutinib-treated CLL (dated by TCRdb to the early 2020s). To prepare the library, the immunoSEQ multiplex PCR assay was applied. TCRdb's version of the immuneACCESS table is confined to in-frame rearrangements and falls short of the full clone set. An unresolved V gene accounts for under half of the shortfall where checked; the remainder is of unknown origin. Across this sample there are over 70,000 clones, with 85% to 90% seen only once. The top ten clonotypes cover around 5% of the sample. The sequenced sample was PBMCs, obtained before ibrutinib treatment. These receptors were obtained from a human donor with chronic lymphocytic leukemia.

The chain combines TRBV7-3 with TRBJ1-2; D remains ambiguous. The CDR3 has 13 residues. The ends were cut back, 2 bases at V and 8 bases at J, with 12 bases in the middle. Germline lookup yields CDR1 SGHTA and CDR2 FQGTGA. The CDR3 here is CASSLVGSDGYTF. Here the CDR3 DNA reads TGTGCCAGCAGCTTAGTCGGGTCGGACGGCTACACCTTC.

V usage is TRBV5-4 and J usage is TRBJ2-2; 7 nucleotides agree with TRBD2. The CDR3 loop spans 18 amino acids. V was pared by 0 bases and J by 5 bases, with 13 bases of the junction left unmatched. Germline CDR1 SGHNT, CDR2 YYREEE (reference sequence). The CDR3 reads CASSLADATSVGTGELFF. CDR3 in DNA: TGTGCCAGCAGCTTGGCCGATGCAACTAGCGTTGGGACCGGGGAGCTGTTTTTT.

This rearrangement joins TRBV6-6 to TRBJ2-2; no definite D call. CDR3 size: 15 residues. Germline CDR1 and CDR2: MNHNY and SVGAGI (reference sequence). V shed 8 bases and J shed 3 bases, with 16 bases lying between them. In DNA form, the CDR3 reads TGTGCCAGCCGGTTTAGATCGGCAGACACCGGGGAGCTGTTTTTT. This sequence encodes CASRFRSADTGELFF.

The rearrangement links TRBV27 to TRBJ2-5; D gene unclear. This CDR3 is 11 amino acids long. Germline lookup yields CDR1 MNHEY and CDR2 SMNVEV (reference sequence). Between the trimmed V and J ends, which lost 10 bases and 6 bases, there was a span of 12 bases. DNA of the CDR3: TGTGCCATCATTACTAAGAAGACCCAGTACTTC. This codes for CAIITKKTQYF.

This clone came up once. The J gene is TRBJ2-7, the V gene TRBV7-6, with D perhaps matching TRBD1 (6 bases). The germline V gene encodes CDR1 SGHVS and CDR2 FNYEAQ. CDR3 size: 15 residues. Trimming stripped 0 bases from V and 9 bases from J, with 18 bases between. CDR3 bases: TGTGCCAGCAGCTTAGCATGGACAGCCCAAGGAGGGCAGTACTTC. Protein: CASSLAWTAQGGQYF.

The CDR3 sequence: CASVRDRGLNEQFF. The CDR3 DNA is TGCGCCAGCGTCCGGGACAGGGGGCTGAATGAGCAGTTCTTC. The gene calls are TRBV4-3 and TRBJ2-1; 12 nucleotides agree with TRBD1. V trimming: 8 bases; J trimming: 7 bases; junction bases outside the gene matches: 6. The CDR3 runs to 14 residues. CDR1 LGHNA and CDR2 YSLEER come from the germline V gene.

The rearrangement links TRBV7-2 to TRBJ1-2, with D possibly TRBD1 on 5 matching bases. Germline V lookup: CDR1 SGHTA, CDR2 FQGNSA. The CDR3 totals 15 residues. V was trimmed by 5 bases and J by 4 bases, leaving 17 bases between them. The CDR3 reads CASSPGTKFRYGYTF. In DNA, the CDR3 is TGTGCCAGCAGCCCCGGGACGAAGTTTCGCTATGGCTACACCTTC.

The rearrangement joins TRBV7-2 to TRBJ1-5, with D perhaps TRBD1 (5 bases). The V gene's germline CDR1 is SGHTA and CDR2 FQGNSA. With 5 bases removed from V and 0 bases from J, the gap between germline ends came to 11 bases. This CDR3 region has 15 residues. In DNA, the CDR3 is TGTGCCAGCAGCCCTCTGGGGGGTAGCAATCAGCCCCAGCATTTT. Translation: CASSPLGGSNQPQHF.